The 32 T cell receptor beta chains below all came from one sample that was sequenced in a study of T-cell reconstitution after alpha-beta-depleted transplantation in children. Preparation of the TCRbeta library was carried out with unique molecular identifiers. MiXCR, run by TCRdb on the PCR reads, gives a single entry per CDR3 protein. The sample shows 200,000 to 250,000 distinct CDR3 sequences, 9.7% of them seen only once. Specimen: PBMCs from the stem cell graft donor, collected from the stem cell graft. The source of these receptors is a human donor who donated a stem cell graft to a child with SCID.

In its sample, this clonotype was seen many times. CDR3: CASRLTLQETQYF. CDR3 DNA: TGCGCCAGCCGCCTGACATTGCAAGAGACCCAGTACTTC. V is TRBV5-1 and J is TRBJ2-5; D not certain. The V end lost 7 bases, the J end lost 2 bases, and 12 bases lay between the germline ends. Per the germline V gene, CDR1 is SGHRS and CDR2 is YFSETQ. The CDR3 totals 13 residues.

This clonotype was seen at least ten times. This chain uses TRBV5-1 with TRBJ2-1; D gene ambiguous. V was clipped by 0 bases and J by 5 bases, with 6 bases between them. Germline CDR1 is SGHRS and CDR2 is YFSETQ. The CDR3 length is 13 residues. As DNA, the CDR3 is TGCGCCAGCAGCTTGGGGCCGGACAATGAGCAGTTCTTC. Translated: CASSLGPDNEQFF.

This clonotype was counted at least ten times. The V call is TRBV5-1, the J call TRBJ1-1, with D possibly being TRBD1 (5 bases). Looked up from germline, CDR1 is SGHRS and CDR2 is YFSETQ. The CDR3 totals 15 residues. V lost 0 bases, J lost 0 bases, and 9 bases lay in between. CDR3 bases: TGCGCCAGCAGCTTGGCTGCAGGGATGAACACTGAAGCTTTCTTT. It specifies CASSLAAGMNTEAFF.

This clonotype was counted at least ten times. The rearrangement links TRBV20-1 to TRBJ2-1; 11 nucleotides align to TRBD2. The CDR3 runs to 15 residues. With 3 bases clipped from V and 4 bases from J, the junction kept 5 bases outside the gene matches. The germline gives CDR1 DFQATT, CDR2 SNEGSKA (reference sequence). This CDR3 is CSARATSGVYNEQFF. Written as DNA, the CDR3 is TGCAGTGCTAGGGCGACTAGCGGGGTTTACAATGAGCAGTTCTTC.

V usage is TRBV11-2 and J usage is TRBJ2-7; D is perhaps TRBD1 (6 bases). The CDR3 totals 14 residues. Trimming took 5 bases from V and 3 from J, leaving 14 bases between them. Germline V gene sequence: CDR1 SGHAT, CDR2 FQNNGV. The DNA of the CDR3 is TGTGCCAGCAGCCCCCGTGGGGGACACTACGAGCAGTACTTC. Translation gives CASSPRGGHYEQYF. Variable domain in full (rest from reference TRBV11-2 and TRBJ2-7): EAGVAQSPRYKIIEKRQSVAFWCNPISGHATLYWYQQILGQGPKLLIQFQNNGVVDDSQLPKDRFSAERLKGVDSTLKIQPAKLEDSAVYLCASSPRGGHYEQYFGPGTRLTVT.

Ten or more counts support this clonotype. The V and J genes are TRBV12-3 or TRBV12-4 and TRBJ1-1; D is unresolved. This CDR3 region has 12 residues. V gave up 5 bases and J gave up 4 bases, with 8 bases separating them. Here the CDR3 reads CASSPSGTEAFF. The CDR3, as DNA: TGTGCCAGCAGTCCTTCGGGCACTGAAGCTTTCTTT.

This clonotype was observed at least ten times. The J gene is TRBJ2-7, the V gene TRBV5-1; 7 bases are shared with TRBD1. V shed 3 bases, J shed 0 bases, and the junction held 6 bases outside the gene matches. The CDR3 contains 15 residues. Germline CDR1 and CDR2: SGHRS and YFSETQ. The DNA of the CDR3 is TGCGCCAGCAGCTCTGAGACAGGGATCTCCTACGAGCAGTACTTC. Amino acid sequence: CASSSETGISYEQYF.

There are many counts of this clonotype. The V call is TRBV5-1, the J call TRBJ2-1, with TRBD2 as a possible D gene (7 bases). V dropped 0 bases and J dropped 4 bases, with 23 bases sitting between them. Germline V gives CDR1 SGHRS, CDR2 YFSETQ. The CDR3 sequence is 19 residues long. This CDR3 is CASSLAASSAGARYNEQFF. The CDR3 nucleotides read TGCGCCAGCAGCTTGGCCGCCAGCTCGGCGGGGGCCCGATACAATGAGCAGTTCTTC.

As regards this clonotype: One base away lies a much larger clone, so this may be a sequencing read error. The chain recombines TRBV20-1 with TRBJ1-2; D is perhaps TRBD1 (5 bases). Germline V gene lookup returns CDR1 DFQATT and CDR2 SNEGSKA (reference sequence). This CDR3 spans 14 amino acids. CDR3 loop: CSARPQRGIYGDTF. The CDR3 nucleotides are TGCAGTGCTAGGCCCCAAAGGGGCATCTATGGCGACACCTTC.

This clonotype has a count of ten or more. The genes are TRBV29-1 and TRBJ1-4, with TRBD1 matching over 7 bases. Germline CDR1 SQVTM, CDR2 ANQGSEA. The CDR3 length is 13 residues. The junction had 7 bases not matched to a gene; V was cut back by 5 bases and J by 7 bases. Here the CDR3 reads CSVSTGYREKLFF. CDR3 sequence (DNA): TGCAGCGTTTCGACAGGGTACCGTGAAAAACTGTTTTTT.

A few counts support this clonotype. This rearrangement joins TRBV12-3 or TRBV12-4 to TRBJ2-5; 9 bases match TRBD2. V dropped 3 bases and J dropped 5; count of bases not matched to a gene: 13. There are 17 residues in the CDR3. The CDR3 coding sequence is TGTGCCAGCAGTTTTGAGTCCGCGGGGGGGCGTCGGGAGACCCAGTACTTC. Residues: CASSFESAGGRRETQYF.

This clonotype has at least ten counts. The chain is built from TRBV5-5 and TRBJ2-3; no clear D. The germline V gene encodes CDR1 SGHKS and CDR2 YYEKEE (reference sequence). The CDR3 sequence is 14 residues long. V lost 3 bases to trimming and J lost 3 bases, with 11 bases between them. In nucleotides, the CDR3 is TGTGCCAGCAGCTCCTCGAGTGGAACAGATACGCAGTATTTT. Protein: CASSSSSGTDTQYF.

This clonotype showed up many times. The chain combines TRBV15 with TRBJ2-7, with a weak D call TRBD1 (6 bases). Germline assignment: CDR1 LNHNV and CDR2 YYDKDF (reference sequence). The CDR3 length is 16 residues. Trimming shortened V by 0 bases and J by 4 bases, and 16 bases separated the two germline ends. CDR3 sequence (DNA): TGTGCCACCAGCAGAGATCGTGGGGGCAGTTGGTACGAGCAGTACTTC. This encodes CATSRDRGGSWYEQYF.

This clonotype was seen ten or more times. CDR3 nucleotides: TGTGCCAGCAGAACAGGGTTTAATAGGGGTCCGAATGAAAAACTGTTTTTT. As protein: CASRTGFNRGPNEKLFF. V and J are TRBV7-2 and TRBJ1-4; a possible D gene is TRBD1 (6 bases). V lost 6 bases, J lost 5 bases, and 22 bases lay in between. The germline V gene encodes CDR1 SGHTA and CDR2 FQGNSA. The CDR3 is 17 residues long.

This clonotype occurred many times. This chain uses TRBV3-1 with TRBJ2-1; 7 bases line up with TRBD2. In germline, CDR1 is LGHDT, CDR2 YNNKEL (reference sequence). The CDR3 is made up of 15 amino acids. J gave up 10 bases and V 1 base, and 10 bases lay outside the gene matches. CDR3: CASSQGEITSAEQFF. DNA for the CDR3: TGTGCCAGCAGCCAAGGGGAAATTACTAGCGCCGAGCAGTTCTTC.

The V call is TRBV28, the J call TRBJ1-2, with D hard to call. This CDR3 is 12 amino acids long. Germline V gene data show CDR1 as MDHEN and CDR2 as SYDVKM. The V end lost 7 bases, the J end lost 2 bases, and 8 bases lay between the germline ends. The DNA for the CDR3 is TGTGCCAGCATGGGCGGAAACTATGGCTACACCTTC. The encoded protein is CASMGGNYGYTF.

This clonotype has at least ten counts. V and J are TRBV5-1 and TRBJ2-2; 7 bases are a match to TRBD1. The CDR3 is 13 amino acids. V shed 4 bases and J 10 bases; nucleotides not matched to a gene: 7. CDR1 and CDR2 from the germline V gene are SGHRS and YFSETQ. The CDR3 is CASSESTGTELFF. DNA for the CDR3: TGCGCCAGCAGCGAATCGACAGGGACGGAGCTGTTTTTT.

This clonotype was detected many times. CDR3 DNA sequence: TGTGCCAGCAACCACCAGGGGATTGGGTCCTACGAGCAGTACTTC. Protein: CASNHQGIGSYEQYF. V is TRBV28 and J is TRBJ2-7; TRBD1 might be the D (6 bases). V was cut by 7 bases and J by 1 base, with 17 bases left in between. The germline gives CDR1 MDHEN, CDR2 SYDVKM. The CDR3 is made up of 15 amino acids.

This clonotype was seen at least ten times. This chain uses TRBV7-2 with TRBJ2-7; no definite D call. V was pared by 3 bases and J by 3 bases, with 3 bases between. This CDR3 has 11 amino acids. From germline, CDR1 is SGHTA and CDR2 FQGNSA. CDR3 protein: CASSFRYEQYF. In nucleotides, the CDR3 is TGTGCCAGCAGCTTTCGCTACGAGCAGTACTTC. Full variable domain (outside the CDR3, taken from reference TRBV7-2 and TRBJ2-7): GAGVSQSPSNKVTEKGKDVELRCDPISGHTALYWYRQSLGQGLEFLIYFQGNSAPDKSGLPSDRFSAERTGGSVSTLTIQRTQQEDSAVYLCASSFRYEQYFGPGTRLTVT.

The sample holds many counts of this clonotype. CDR3 coding DNA: TGTGCCAGCACGTCGGGGGCGATCGAGACCCAGTACTTC. The encoded protein is CASTSGAIETQYF. The chain has TRBV6-1 and TRBJ2-5; tentatively, D is TRBD1 or TRBD2 (6 bases each). V was shortened by 7 bases and J by 5 bases, with 14 bases between the two germline ends. This CDR3 region has 13 residues. The germline gives CDR1 MNHNS, CDR2 SASEGT.

This clonotype was detected ten times or more. The chain recombines TRBV28 with TRBJ2-5; perhaps D is TRBD1 or TRBD2 (5 bases each). The length of the CDR3 is 14 residues. V was shortened by 9 bases and J by 5 bases, with 19 bases between the two germline ends. Per germline, CDR1 MDHEN and CDR2 SYDVKM. CDR3 nucleotides: TGTGCCAGTTTCCGGGACGGAAAAGGGGAGACCCAGTACTTC. It is translated as CASFRDGKGETQYF.

In this sample, this clonotype turned up many times. This chain links TRBV7-2 with TRBJ1-6, with D possibly matching TRBD1 (5 bases). V was clipped by 3 bases and J by 4 bases, with 13 bases between them. CDR3 length equals 16 residues. Looked up from germline, CDR1 is SGHTA and CDR2 is FQGNSA. CDR3 region: CASSLGGTEYNSPLHF. CDR3 sequence (DNA): TGTGCCAGCAGCTTGGGCGGGACGGAGTATAATTCACCCCTCCACTTT.

This clonotype was seen at least ten times. The V and J genes are TRBV7-2 and TRBJ2-3; TRBD2 matches 7 bases. J gave up 2 bases and V 2 bases, and 10 bases lay outside the gene matches. The CDR3 sequence is 17 residues long. The germline V gene has CDR1 SGHTA and CDR2 FQGNSA. CDR3 sequence reads: CASSLFWELADTDTQYF. As DNA, the CDR3 is TGTGCCAGCAGCTTATTCTGGGAGCTAGCGGACACAGATACGCAGTATTTT. The entire variable domain, with the rest obtained from reference TRBV7-2 and TRBJ2-3, is as follows: GAGVSQSPSNKVTEKGKDVELRCDPISGHTALYWYRQSLGQGLEFLIYFQGNSAPDKSGLPSDRFSAERTGGSVSTLTIQRTQQEDSAVYLCASSLFWELADTDTQYFGPGTRLTVL.

This clonotype showed up many times. The chain employs TRBV7-7 and TRBJ2-5; a possible D gene is TRBD1 (5 bases). The CDR3 runs 14 residues. CDR1 is SSHAT, CDR2 FNYEAQ, per germline (reference sequence). V dropped 5 bases and J dropped 2 bases, with 12 bases sitting between them. CDR3 coding DNA: TGTGCCAGCAGCGCAACAGGAGTTCAAGAGACCCAGTACTTC. This translates into CASSATGVQETQYF.

The table lists this clonotype with a few counts. This chain connects TRBV15 to TRBJ1-1, with D possibly TRBD1 on 5 matching bases. Trimming cost V 3 bases and J 1 base, with 9 bases left between them. Per the germline V gene, CDR1 is LNHNV and CDR2 is YYDKDF (reference sequence). The CDR3 runs to 14 residues. The chain's CDR3 is CATSRPTENTEAFF. CDR3 nucleotide sequence: TGTGCCACCAGCAGGCCGACAGAGAACACTGAAGCTTTCTTT.

This clonotype showed up many times. CDR3 residues: CASSLEGLNYGYTF. The CDR3 DNA follows: TGCGCCAGCAGCTTGGAGGGGTTAAACTATGGCTACACCTTC. V and J are TRBV5-1 and TRBJ1-2; possibly TRBD1 for D (5 bases). The V and J ends lost 0 bases and 2 bases respectively, with 8 bases between them. There are 14 residues in the CDR3. The germline V gene has CDR1 SGHRS and CDR2 YFSETQ.

This clonotype was counted between two and nine times. The chain has TRBV5-1 and TRBJ1-2; 7 bases match TRBD1. CDR1 is SGHRS, CDR2 YFSETQ, per germline. The CDR3 runs to 15 residues. The trim removed 5 bases at V and 3 bases at J, leaving 10 bases unmatched. Written as DNA, the CDR3 is TGCGCCAGCAGTCGCCAGGGGGAATATGACTATGGCTACACCTTC. This sequence encodes CASSRQGEYDYGYTF.

This clonotype was seen many times. This chain connects TRBV3-1 to TRBJ2-6; 10 bases map to TRBD1. The V and J ends lost 4 bases and 0 bases, in that order; junction bases with no gene match: 6. The V gene's germline CDR1 is LGHDT and CDR2 YNNKEL (reference sequence). The CDR3 is made up of 18 amino acids. In DNA form, the CDR3 reads TGTGCCAGCAGCCCCTCCGGGACAGGGGACTCTGGGGCCAACGTCCTGACTTTC. Amino acid sequence: CASSPSGTGDSGANVLTF.

The sample holds many counts of this clonotype. The chain uses TRBV5-1 and TRBJ1-1, with unresolved D. This CDR3 spans 14 amino acids. Germline loops: CDR1 SGHRS, CDR2 YFSETQ. V was shortened by 3 bases and J by 7 bases, with 16 bases between the two germline ends. CDR3 bases: TGCGCCAGCAGCTCCCTTCCAGGCGGACTTGAAGCTTTCTTT. Residues: CASSSLPGGLEAFF.

This chain connects TRBV27 to TRBJ2-1, with D possibly TRBD1 on 5 matching bases. Trimming pared 7 bases from V and 7 bases from J, leaving 17 bases between. CDR1 is MNHEY, CDR2 SMNVEV, per germline (reference sequence). The CDR3 is 14 amino acids. The CDR3 here is CASTHRPGPNEQFF. CDR3 DNA sequence: TGTGCCAGCACCCATAGGCCAGGGCCTAATGAGCAGTTCTTC.

The rearrangement uses TRBV18 and TRBJ1-1; D not certain. The CDR3 extends over 14 amino acids. The germline gives CDR1 KGHSH, CDR2 LQKENI. V was cut by 4 bases and J by 4 bases, with 13 bases left in between. CDR3 nucleotides: TGTGCCAGCTCACAGACACCCGGATTCACTGAAGCTTTCTTT. Its protein product is CASSQTPGFTEAFF.

This clonotype was recorded many times. V usage is TRBV7-9 and J usage is TRBJ1-2, with TRBD1 identical over 9 bases. The J segment lost 6 bases and the V segment lost 4 bases, leaving 12 bases of the junction unmatched. Germline assignment: CDR1 SEHNR and CDR2 FQNEAQ (reference sequence). The CDR3 consists of 16 residues. The CDR3 region is CASSSTDRGEIDGYTF. The DNA of the CDR3 is TGTGCCAGCAGCTCCACAGACAGGGGGGAAATAGATGGCTACACCTTC.